Following are 20 T cell receptor beta chains from one sample sequenced in a study of blood T cell repertoires in COVID-19. Produced via immunoSEQ multiplex PCR; TCRdb's table is partial and in-frame only. This table holds about 120,000 clones, over 80% found once. What was sequenced was PBMCs or T cells enriched from blood (not recorded which). The receptors derive from a woman under 40 who had recovered from COVID-19.

The chain links TRBV27 to TRBJ1-1; 7 nucleotides agree with TRBD1. The CDR3 has 13 residues. Germline values: CDR1 MNHEY, CDR2 SMNVEV (reference sequence). Trimming at V came to 5 bases and at J to 5 bases, leaving 5 bases not matched to a gene. CDR3 sequence reads: CASSLYRGTEAFF. In DNA, the CDR3 is TGTGCCAGCAGTCTATACAGGGGTACTGAAGCTTTCTTT.

The chain combines TRBV18 with TRBJ1-4, with D uncertain. CDR3 size: 13 residues. Trimming removed 2 bases at V and 7 bases at J, with 8 bases between. CDR1 KGHSH and CDR2 LQKENI come from the germline V gene. DNA for the CDR3: TGTGCCAGCTCACCATCGTTGAGTGAAAAACTGTTTTTT. Protein: CASSPSLSEKLFF.

The chain recombines TRBV29-1 with TRBJ1-2; 8 nucleotides align to TRBD1. The CDR3 runs to 12 residues. The trim removed 6 bases at V and 5 bases at J, leaving 5 bases unmatched. The V gene's germline CDR1 is SQVTM and CDR2 ANQGSEA. The CDR3, as DNA: TGCAGCGTACCGGGACAGGTTTATGGCTACACCTTC. It specifies CSVPGQVYGYTF.

This clone showed up just once. The rearrangement links TRBV24-1 to TRBJ1-5; perhaps TRBD1 as D (5 bases). The CDR3 runs 17 residues. Germline lookup yields CDR1 KGHDR and CDR2 SFDVKD. Trimming left V 6 bases short and J 5 bases short, with 22 bases between. CDR3: CATSNSQRGIRDQPQHF. DNA of the CDR3: TGTGCCACCAGTAATTCCCAACGGGGGATACGGGATCAGCCCCAGCATTTT.

The table lists this clone with a count of one. The chain links TRBV29-1 to TRBJ2-1; D unresolved. Trimming removed 1 base from V and 1 base from J, with 5 bases in between. Germline lookup yields CDR1 SQVTM and CDR2 ANQGSEA. This CDR3 is built from 13 residues. This CDR3 reads CSVEASSYNEQFF. In DNA, the CDR3 is TGCAGCGTTGAAGCTAGTTCCTACAATGAGCAGTTCTTC.

The rearrangement links TRBV10-3 to TRBJ1-1; possibly TRBD1 for D (6 bases). Germline assignment: CDR1 ENHRY and CDR2 SYGVKD. This CDR3 region has 10 residues. V lost 11 bases to trimming and J lost 11 bases, with 15 bases between them. For the CDR3, the DNA is TGTGCCGCCGGCCGGGACACCGCTTTCTTT. The encoded protein is CAAGRDTAFF.

The chain carries TRBV28 and TRBJ2-5; no reliable D call. Trimming cost V 8 bases and J 0 bases, with 7 bases left between them. The V gene's germline CDR1 is MDHEN and CDR2 SYDVKM. CDR3 length: 12 residues. In DNA, the CDR3 is TGTGCCAGCTCAGACTACCAAGAGACCCAGTACTTC. Amino acid sequence: CASSDYQETQYF. Full variable domain (rest looked up from reference TRBV28 and TRBJ2-5): DVKVTQSSRYLVKRTGEKVFLECVQDMDHENMFWYRQDPGLGLRLIYFSYDVKMKEKGDIPEGYSVSREKKERFSLILESASTNQTSMYLCASSDYQETQYFGPGTRLLVL.

V usage is TRBV6-5 and J usage is TRBJ2-7; weak D call: TRBD1 (6 bases). Germline CDR1 MNHEY, CDR2 SVGAGI. The CDR3 has 15 residues. Trimming took 5 bases from V and 2 from J, leaving 16 bases between them. CDR3 sequence: CASSLNWGPAYEQYF. For the CDR3, the DNA is TGTGCCAGCAGTCTTAACTGGGGGCCAGCCTACGAGCAGTACTTC.

The chain combines TRBV7-2 with TRBJ2-4; weak D call: TRBD1 (6 bases). Germline CDR1 and CDR2: SGHTA and FQGNSA. The CDR3 totals 14 residues. V was trimmed by 4 bases and J by 9 bases, leaving 16 bases between them. The CDR3 reads CASSSNRAQGIQYF. Here the CDR3 DNA reads TGTGCCAGCAGCTCAAACAGGGCCCAAGGCATTCAGTACTTC.

The CDR3 is CASSQDRLESYNEQFF. Written as DNA, the CDR3 is TGCGCCAGCAGCCAAGATCGACTAGAGAGCTACAATGAGCAGTTCTTC. The chain has TRBV4-3 and TRBJ2-1, with a possible D match to TRBD2 (6 bases). CDR1 and CDR2 from the germline V gene are LGHNA and YSLEER. With 0 bases removed from V and 3 bases from J, the gap between germline ends came to 12 bases. The CDR3 covers 16 residues.

The chain combines TRBV7-8 with TRBJ2-7, with 8 nucleotides matching TRBD1. This CDR3 region has 15 residues. Germline loops: CDR1 SGHVS, CDR2 FQNEAQ. J lost 7 bases, V lost 5 bases, and 13 bases had no gene match. Here the CDR3 DNA reads TGTGCCAGCAGCAAAATAATCACAGGGGGGCGGGAGCAGTACTTC. Translated: CASSKIITGGREQYF.

The chain joins TRBV18 to TRBJ2-7; TRBD1 aligns across 9 bases. The V gene end was trimmed by 3 bases and the J gene end by 2 bases; junction bases not matched to a gene: 2. The CDR3 runs to 14 residues. The germline CDR1 and CDR2 sequences are KGHSH and LQKENI. This chain's CDR3 is CASSPGQGPYEQYF. DNA for the CDR3: TGTGCCAGCTCACCGGGACAGGGCCCCTACGAGCAGTACTTC. Full variable domain (missing parts from reference TRBV18 and TRBJ2-7): NAGVMQNPRHLVRRRGQEARLRCSPMKGHSHVYWYRQLPEEGLKFMVYLQKENIIDESGMPKERFSAEFPKEGPSILRIQQVVRGDSAAYFCASSPGQGPYEQYFGPGTRLTVT.

The chain uses TRBV5-1 and TRBJ2-3; no firm D call. V was trimmed by 2 bases and J by 1 base, leaving 14 bases between them. Germline values: CDR1 SGHRS, CDR2 YFSETQ. The CDR3 extends over 16 amino acids. CDR3 protein: CASSFLSLPGTDTQYF. The CDR3 DNA reads TGCGCCAGCAGCTTCCTGAGTTTGCCCGGCACAGATACGCAGTATTTT.

The CDR3 nucleotides are TGTGCCTGGAGTGTGGCCCAGTACACTGAAGCTTTCTTT. This codes for CAWSVAQYTEAFF. This chain links TRBV30 with TRBJ1-1; D remains ambiguous. The CDR3 covers 13 residues. V lost 0 bases and J lost 3, with 8 bases in between. From germline, CDR1 is GTSNPN and CDR2 SVGIG (reference sequence).

The rearrangement joins TRBV4-3 to TRBJ1-3; maybe TRBD1 (5 bases). V lost 4 bases and J lost 2, with 12 bases in between. Germline CDR1 LGHNA, CDR2 YSLEER. This CDR3 is 15 amino acids long. The chain's CDR3 is CASSPGGGTGNTIYF. DNA for the CDR3: TGCGCCAGCAGCCCCGGGGGAGGGACTGGAAACACCATATATTTT.

This clone was counted between two and nine times. The rearrangement links TRBV7-2 to TRBJ1-6; no reliable D call. The CDR3 covers 14 residues. V was shortened by 1 base and J by 10 bases, with 11 bases between the two germline ends. Per the germline V gene, CDR1 is SGHTA and CDR2 is FQGNSA. CDR3 sequence (DNA): TGTGCCAGCAGCTTAGACGAGGGCAGATCACCCCTCCACTTT. Amino acid sequence: CASSLDEGRSPLHF.

V and J are TRBV28 and TRBJ1-1; D gene ambiguous. The CDR3 totals 13 residues. Trimming shortened V by 3 bases and J by 9 bases, and 14 bases separated the two germline ends. CDR1 MDHEN and CDR2 SYDVKM come from the germline V gene. CDR3 DNA sequence: TGTGCCAGCAGTTTCCGCCACCGGGAAAAAGCTTTCTTT. Translated: CASSFRHREKAFF.

This clone was counted a few times. This chain links TRBV7-9 with TRBJ2-7, with D tentatively TRBD1 (5 bases). The CDR3 is 13 residues long. Germline V gene data show CDR1 as SEHNR and CDR2 as FQNEAQ (reference sequence). Trimming took off 8 bases at V and 1 base at J, with 12 bases between the two ends. The CDR3 nucleotides are TGTGCCAGCGTGCCACGACAGTCCTACGAGCAGTACTTC. Its translation is CASVPRQSYEQYF.

This sequence joins TRBV27 and TRBJ2-7; 7 bases are a match to TRBD1. V shed 6 bases and J 4 bases; nucleotides not matched to a gene: 15. The CDR3 is 16 amino acids. The germline V gene encodes CDR1 MNHEY and CDR2 SMNVEV (reference sequence). Here the CDR3 DNA reads TGTGCCAGCAGCACAACCCACAGGGGTCTGGGGTACGAGCAGTACTTC. Amino acid sequence: CASSTTHRGLGYEQYF.

The rearrangement uses TRBV5-1 and TRBJ2-5; D is perhaps TRBD1 (5 bases). The CDR3 spans 14 residues. V gave up 3 bases and J gave up 3 bases, with 12 bases separating them. Germline-derived CDR1 and CDR2 are SGHRS and YFSETQ. This CDR3 is CASSSGHVEETQYF. The CDR3 DNA reads as TGCGCCAGCAGCTCCGGACACGTCGAAGAGACCCAGTACTTC. The complete variable domain, with remaining parts taken from reference TRBV5-1 and TRBJ2-5, reads KAGVTQTPRYLIKTRGQQVTLSCSPISGHRSVSWYQQTPGQGLQFLFEYFSETQRNKGNFPGRFSGRQFSNSRSEMNVSTLELGDSALYLCASSSGHVEETQYFGPGTRLLVL.